This T cell receptor (beta chain) is drawn from a study of OX40 agonist ivuxolimab in advanced cancers. TCRdb keeps only in-frame clones here, not all; method: immunoSEQ multiplex PCR. Among some 25,000 clones, over 60% were seen once, and the ten largest hold 12% to 15%. V was shortened by 9 bases and J by 4 bases, with 10 bases between the two germline ends. The CDR3 contains 11 residues. Germline assignment: CDR1 LNHDA and CDR2 SQIVND (reference sequence). This sequence was found in an adult with an advanced solid tumor such as melanoma, head and neck, liver or kidney cancer. The chain combines TRBV19 with TRBJ2-7; D might be TRBD1 (6 bases). The sequencing here drew on CD4+ or CD8+ T cells sorted from blood, taken in a trial of the OX40 agonist ivuxolimab. The CDR3 region is CASEGQYEQYF. The DNA of the CDR3 is TGTGCCAGCGAGGGACAATACGAGCAGTACTTC.